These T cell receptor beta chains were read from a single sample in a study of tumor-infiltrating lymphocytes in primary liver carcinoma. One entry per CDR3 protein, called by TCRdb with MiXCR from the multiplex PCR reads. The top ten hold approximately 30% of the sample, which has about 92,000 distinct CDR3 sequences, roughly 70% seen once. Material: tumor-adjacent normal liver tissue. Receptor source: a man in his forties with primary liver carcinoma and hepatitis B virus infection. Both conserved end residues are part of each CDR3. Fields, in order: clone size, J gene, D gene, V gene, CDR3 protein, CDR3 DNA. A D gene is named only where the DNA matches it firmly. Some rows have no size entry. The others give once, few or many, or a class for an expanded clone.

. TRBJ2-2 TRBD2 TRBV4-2 CASSLITGGGELFF TGTGCCAGCAGTCTCATAACGGGGGGCGGGGAGCTGTTTTTT
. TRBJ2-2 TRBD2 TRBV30 CAWTPSGTTGSGELFF TGTGCCTGGACCCCTAGCGGGACTACCGGGTCCGGGGAGCTGTTTTTT
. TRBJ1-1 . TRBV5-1 CASSLRQDTEAFF TGCGCCAGCAGCTTGAGACAGGACACTGAGGCTTTCTTT
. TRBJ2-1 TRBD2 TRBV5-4 CASISSSGRAGFF TGTGCGAGCATCAGTTCTAGCGGGAGGGCCGGCTTCTTC
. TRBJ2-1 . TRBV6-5 CASSSGGLEGYNEQFF TGTGCCAGCAGTTCCGGTGGTCTAGAGGGATACAATGAGCAGTTCTTC
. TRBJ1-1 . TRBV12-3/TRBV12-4 CAGTHPAGGTEAFF TGTGCCGGCACCCATCCCGCAGGCGGAACTGAAGCTTTCTTT
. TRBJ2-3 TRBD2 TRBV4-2 CARSPHSGNGADTQYF TGTGCCAGGAGCCCCCATAGCGGGAATGGTGCAGATACGCAGTATTTT
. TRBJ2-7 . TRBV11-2 CASSLGGPEQCF TGTGCCAGCAGCTTAGGAGGACCCGAGCAGTGCTTC
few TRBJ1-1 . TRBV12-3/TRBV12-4 CASTLHSTEAFF TGTGCTAGCACGTTGCACAGCACTGAAGCTTTCTTT
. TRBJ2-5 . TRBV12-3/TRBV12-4 CASAPDYKETQYF TGTGCCAGCGCCCCTGACTACAAAGAGACCCAGTACTTC
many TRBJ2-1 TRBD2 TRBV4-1 CASSHLWGLAGGFEQFF TGCGCCAGCAGCCACCTCTGGGGACTAGCGGGAGGATTCGAGCAGTTCTTC
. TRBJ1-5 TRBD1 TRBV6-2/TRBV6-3 CANSPWTGGQPQHF TGTGCCAACAGCCCTTGGACAGGGGGTCAGCCCCAACATTTT
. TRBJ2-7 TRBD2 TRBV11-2 CANSLVGTSGVKAYEQYF TGTGCCAACAGCTTAGTGGGGACTAGCGGAGTTAAAGCCTACGAGCAGTACTTC
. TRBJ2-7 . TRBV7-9 CASSHTGLRQYF TGTGCCAGCAGCCACACAGGGTTAAGGCAGTACTTC
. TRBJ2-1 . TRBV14 CASSPGVAGEQFF TGTGCCAGCAGCCCGGGCGTGGCCGGTGAGCAGTTCTTC
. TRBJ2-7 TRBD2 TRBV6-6 CASNTGTSGSGKYEQYF TGTGCCAGCAATACGGGGACTAGCGGGAGCGGTAAATACGAGCAGTACTTC
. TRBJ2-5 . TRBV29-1 CSVTVGTETQCF TGCAGCGTTACAGTCGGCACGGAGACCCAGTGCTTC
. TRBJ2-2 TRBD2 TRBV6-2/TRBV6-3 CARSLSGSQVGELFF TGTGCCAGAAGCCTAAGCGGGAGTCAAGTCGGGGAGCTGTTTTTT
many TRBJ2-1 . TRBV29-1 CSVGVRNEQFF TGCAGCGTCGGGGTAAGAAATGAGCAGTTCTTC
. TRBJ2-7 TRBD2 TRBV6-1 CAVASGGLGYEQYF TGTGCCGTAGCTAGCGGGGGCCTCGGCTATGAGCAGTACTTC
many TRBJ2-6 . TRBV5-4 CALPKESSGANVLTF TGTGCCCTCCCAAAGGAGAGCTCTGGGGCCAACGTCCTGACTTTC
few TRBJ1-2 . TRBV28 CASSLGGGRTLRGYTF TGTGCCAGCAGTCTTGGGGGCGGGAGAACTTTGAGGGGCTACACCTTC
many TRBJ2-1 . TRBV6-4 CASSESTGREQFF TGTGCCAGCAGTGAATCCACCGGCAGGGAGCAGTTCTTC
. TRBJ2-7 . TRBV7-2 CASRREWDNFYEQYF TGTGCCAGCAGGCGGGAGTGGGACAACTTCTACGAGCAGTATTTC
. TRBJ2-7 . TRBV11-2 CARNALAGSYEQYF TGTGCCAGGAACGCACTAGCAGGGTCCTACGAGCAGTACTTC
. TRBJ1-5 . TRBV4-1 CAGSDVSGGYNYQPQHF TGCGCCGGCAGCGATGTCAGTGGGGGTTATAACTATCAGCCCCAGCATTTT
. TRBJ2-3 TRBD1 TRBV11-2 CASSFQGAQTDTQYF TGTGCCAGCAGTTTCCAGGGGGCGCAAACAGATACGCAGTATTTT
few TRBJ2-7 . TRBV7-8 CAGSLGYRDKDQYF TGTGCCGGCAGCTTAGGGTACAGGGACAAGGACCAGTACTTC
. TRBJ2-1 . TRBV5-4 CASTRGGIGRAADEQFF TGTGCCAGCACCCGTGGGGGTATCGGCCGCGCAGCCGATGAGCAGTTCTTC
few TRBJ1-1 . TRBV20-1 CSARTGEGDTEAFF TGCAGTGCTAGGACGGGGGAAGGGGACACTGAAGCTTTCTTT
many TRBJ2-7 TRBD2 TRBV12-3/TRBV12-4 CASSSEGAGGPIYEQYF TGTGCCAGCAGTTCCGAGGGAGCGGGAGGGCCCATTTACGAGCAGTACTTC
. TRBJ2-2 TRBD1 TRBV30 CACDRANTEELFF TGTGCCTGTGACAGGGCGAACACCGAGGAGTTGTTTTTT
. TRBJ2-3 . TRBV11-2 CVSSLAQLSTDTQYF TGTGTCAGCAGCTTAGCTCAGTTAAGCACAGATACGCAGTATTTT
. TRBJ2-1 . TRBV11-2 CASSSPGEEPYNEQFF TGTGCCAGTAGCTCGCCCGGTGAGGAGCCCTACAATGAGCAGTTCTTC
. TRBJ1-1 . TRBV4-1 CASSQDLAGMGTKAFF TGCGCCAGCAGCCAAGATCTGGCGGGGATGGGCACTAAAGCTTTCTTT
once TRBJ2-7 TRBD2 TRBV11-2 CASSPGLADYNEQYF TGTGCCAGCAGCCCGGGACTAGCGGACTATAATGAGCAGTACTTC
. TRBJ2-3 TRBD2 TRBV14 CASSPSGSRTNTQYF TGTGCCAGCAGCCCTAGCGGGTCCCGCACAAATACGCAGTATTTT
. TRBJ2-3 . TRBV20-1 CNARDQSGTDTRYF TGCAATGCTAGAGATCAATCTGGCACAGATACGCGGTATTTT
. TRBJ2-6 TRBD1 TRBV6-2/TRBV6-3 CTSSLGQGTGANVLTF TGTACCAGCAGTCTCGGACAGGGTACTGGGGCCAACGTCCTGACTTTC
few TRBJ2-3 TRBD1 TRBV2 CASSRDRRGDTQYF TGTGCCAGCAGTAGGGACAGGCGAGGGGATACGCAGTATTTT
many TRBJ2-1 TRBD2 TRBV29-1 CSDLRDYASEQFF TGCAGCGATCTCCGGGACTACGCGAGTGAGCAGTTCTTC
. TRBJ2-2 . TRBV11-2 CAGILHRESVELFF TGTGCCGGCATCTTGCACAGGGAATCAGTGGAGCTGTTTTTT
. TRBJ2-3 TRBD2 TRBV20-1 CSAASGKSTDTQYF TGCAGTGCTGCTAGCGGGAAGAGCACAGATACGCAGTATTTT
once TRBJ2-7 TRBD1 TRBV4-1 CASSRAGTGFSYQQCF TGCGCCAGCAGCCGTGCCGGGACAGGCTTCTCCTACCAGCAGTGCTTC
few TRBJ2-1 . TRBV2 CASILAFPPTSYNEQFF TGTGCCAGCATACTAGCCTTTCCCCCAACCAGTTACAATGAGCAGTTCTTC
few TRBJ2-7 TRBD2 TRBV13 CASSLEEGGRVAEQYF TGTGCCAGCAGCTTAGAGGAGGGCGGGAGGGTCGCCGAGCAGTACTTC
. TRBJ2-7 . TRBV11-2 CASSLTDGTYEQYF TGTGCTAGCAGCTTAACCGACGGAACCTACGAACAGTACTTC
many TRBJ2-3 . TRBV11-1 CASSLGWIVADTQYF TGTGCCAGCAGCTTAGGATGGATCGTCGCAGATACGCAGTATTTT
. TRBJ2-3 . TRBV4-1 CASSPEAGICIDTQYF TGCGCCAGCAGCCCAGAGGCGGGGATATGCATAGATACGCAGTATTTT
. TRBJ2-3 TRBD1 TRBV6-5 CVSSGQGGITGTQYF TGTGTCAGCAGCGGACAGGGGGGGATCACAGGTACGCAGTATTTT
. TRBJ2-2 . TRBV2 CASSPRVTGELFF TGTGCCAGCAGTCCCCGCGTCACCGGGGAGCTGTTCTTT
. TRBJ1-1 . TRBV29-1 CSVFTNIEAFF TGCAGCGTGTTCACGAACATTGAAGCTTTCTTC
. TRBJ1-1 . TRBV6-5 CASSYGGANTVAFF TGTGCCAGCAGTTACGGGGGGGCCAACACTGTAGCTTTCTTT